This T cell receptor (beta chain) was sequenced for a study of cytomegalovirus exposure and HLA in healthy donors. The CDR3 has 15 residues. V lost 4 bases to trimming and J lost 5 bases; unmatched junction nucleotides: 3. CDR1 is MNHEY and CDR2 is SVGAGI in the germline V gene. The PCR had 60 Vbeta and 13 Jbeta primers. The repertoire was sequenced with immunoSEQ multiplex PCR; TCRdb's copy has only in-frame clones and lacks some. The sample records 100,000 to 150,000 clones, 77% being singletons. The sequence derives from a male donor in good health and CMV-seropositive. The sequencing sample was made of PBMCs. The chain combines TRBV6-5 with TRBJ2-5, with TRBD2 identical over 14 bases. This CDR3 is CASSLTSGGAETQYF. The CDR3 DNA is TGTGCCAGCAGTTTGACTAGCGGGGGGGCGGAGACCCAGTACTTC.